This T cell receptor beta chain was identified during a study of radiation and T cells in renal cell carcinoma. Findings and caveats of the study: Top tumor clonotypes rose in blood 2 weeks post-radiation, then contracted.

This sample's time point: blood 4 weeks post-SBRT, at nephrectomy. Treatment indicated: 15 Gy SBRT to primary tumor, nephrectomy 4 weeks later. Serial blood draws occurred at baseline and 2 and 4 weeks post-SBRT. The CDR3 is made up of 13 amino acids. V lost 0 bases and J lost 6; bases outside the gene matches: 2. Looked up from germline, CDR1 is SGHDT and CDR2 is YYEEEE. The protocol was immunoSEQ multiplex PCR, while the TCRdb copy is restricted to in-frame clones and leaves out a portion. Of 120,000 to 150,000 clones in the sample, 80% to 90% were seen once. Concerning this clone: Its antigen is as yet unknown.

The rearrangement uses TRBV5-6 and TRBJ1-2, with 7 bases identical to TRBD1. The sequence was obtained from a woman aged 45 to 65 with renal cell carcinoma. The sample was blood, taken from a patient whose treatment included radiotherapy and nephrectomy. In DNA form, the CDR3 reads TGTGCCAGCAGCTTGGGGGGGACAGATGGCTACACCTTC. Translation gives CASSLGGTDGYTF.